Listed below are T cell receptor beta chains from one sample, sequenced in a study of T cell responses to AZD1222 COVID-19 vaccine. Assay: immunoSEQ multiplex PCR; the TCRdb copy retains only in-frame clones and omits some. The sample has 200,000 to 250,000 clones, roughly 94% seen once. This sample comprised peripheral blood, obtained 28 days after the second dose of the MenACWY control vaccine. Receptors were obtained from an adult who received the MenACWY meningococcal vaccine as a control. Each CDR3 is given with its conserved first and last residue. A D gene is named only where the DNA matches it firmly. Clone size appears in some rows only: once, few, many, or a class for an expanded clone.

j_call clone_size v_call d_call cdr3_nt cdr3_aa
TRBJ2-7 . TRBV27 . TGTGCCAGCAGTTTATTCGTAGAGGGGCGCTTGTACTTC CASSLFVEGRLYF
TRBJ1-6 . TRBV7-9 . TGTGCCAGCAGATCCCGGGATAATTCACCCCTCCACTTT CASRSRDNSPLHF
TRBJ2-3 few TRBV3-1/TRBV3-2 TRBD1 TGTGCCAGCAGCCCGCAGGGGGGACAGGGCCTGGGTACGCAGTATTTT CASSPQGGQGLGTQYF
TRBJ2-7 . TRBV11-2 . TGTGCCAGCAGCAACATTGGCGGGTACGAGCAGTACTTC CASSNIGGYEQYF
TRBJ1-4 . TRBV9 . TGTGCCAGCAGCGTAGAGGATGAAAAACTGTTTTTT CASSVEDEKLFF
TRBJ1-4 few TRBV9 . TGTGCCAGCAGCCCCTTGGACCGACTTAATGAAAAACTGTTTTTT CASSPLDRLNEKLFF
TRBJ2-7 . TRBV10-2 . TGCGCCAGCAACCTACTAGGGCTTAATTACGAGCAGTACTTC CASNLLGLNYEQYF
TRBJ2-1 . TRBV7-8 TRBD2 TGTGCCAGCAGCTTATGGACTAGCGGGAGGTACAATGAGCAGTTCTTC CASSLWTSGRYNEQFF
TRBJ1-5 . TRBV7-9 . TGTGCCAGCAGCTTAGTAGGGGGACCCCAGCATTTT CASSLVGGPQHF
TRBJ1-5 . TRBV7-9 TRBD1 TGTGCCAGCAGCACACAGGGGAATCAGCCCCAGCATTTT CASSTQGNQPQHF
TRBJ2-5 . TRBV7-6 . TGTGCCAGCAGCCCCTGGCGGACCTTGGGGGAGACCCAGTACTTC CASSPWRTLGETQYF
TRBJ2-2 . TRBV7-3 TRBD2 TGTGCCAGCGGTGCTAGCGGAGTGAACACCGGGGAGCTGTTTTTT CASGASGVNTGELFF
TRBJ2-7 . TRBV19 . TGTGCCAGTAAATTCGCGAGTGAGACCTACGAGCAGTACTTC CASKFASETYEQYF
TRBJ2-7 . TRBV5-4 TRBD2 TGTGCCAGCAGCTTGGCTAGCGGCAGCTCCTACGAGCAGTACTTC CASSLASGSSYEQYF
TRBJ1-5 . TRBV27 . TGTGCCAGCAGTACTGCGGGCCAGGCCAATCAGCCCCAGCATTTT CASSTAGQANQPQHF
TRBJ2-7 . TRBV5-5 . TGTGCCAGCAGCTTGGTAACGGGGGAGTACTACGAGCAGTACTTC CASSLVTGEYYEQYF
TRBJ2-5 . TRBV7-3 TRBD2 TGTGCCAGCAGCGCTAGCGGGGGGCAAGAGACCCAGTACTTC CASSASGGQETQYF
TRBJ2-1 . TRBV7-2 . TGTGCCAGCAGCCCGACTCGATACAATGAGCAGTTCTTC CASSPTRYNEQFF
TRBJ2-5 . TRBV11-2 TRBD2 TGTGCCAGCAGCCCAGAGGGTAGCGGGGGGGCCGCGACCCAGTACTTC CASSPEGSGGAATQYF
TRBJ2-3 once TRBV7-6 TRBD2 TGTGCCAGCAGCTCCAGGACTAGCGGGGACATAGATACGCAGTATTTT CASSSRTSGDIDTQYF
TRBJ2-7 . TRBV10-3 . TGTGCCAGTCGGGACCGGCCCTACGAGCAGTACTTC CASRDRPYEQYF
TRBJ2-3 . TRBV4-1 . TGCGCCAGCAGCCAAGGGGGTAGCGGAAGCACAGATACGCAGTATTTT CASSQGGSGSTDTQYF
TRBJ1-1 . TRBV2 TRBD1 TGTGCCAGCATATATCTAGGGACAGGGAGAGAAGCTTTCTTT CASIYLGTGREAFF
TRBJ1-4 . TRBV14 . TGTGCCAGCAGCCAAGTAGGAGGTGTCGGTGAAAAACTGTTTTTT CASSQVGGVGEKLFF
TRBJ1-4 . TRBV7-9 . TGTGCCAGCAGCTGGAATCTCGGACGGGGGGAAAAACTGTTTTTT CASSWNLGRGEKLFF
TRBJ2-2 . TRBV27 TRBD1 TGTGCCAGCAGTCCGGGGACAGGGACCACCGGGGAGCTGTTTTTT CASSPGTGTTGELFF
TRBJ2-1 . TRBV25-1 . TGTGCCAGCAGTGCCTCTGGGGGCCTTGATGAGCAGTTCTTC CASSASGGLDEQFF
TRBJ2-3 . TRBV7-3 TRBD2 TGTGCCAGCAGCTTATCGGGGGGTAGCACAGATACGCAGTATTTT CASSLSGGSTDTQYF
TRBJ2-2 . TRBV5-1 TRBD2 TGCGCCAGCAGCTTGTCCCTAGCGGGAGCCGGGGAGCTGTTTTTT CASSLSLAGAGELFF
TRBJ1-5 once TRBV7-6 . TGTGCCAGCAGCTTAGGTTCGGATCTCAATCAGCCCCAGCATTTT CASSLGSDLNQPQHF
TRBJ2-1 . TRBV7-9 . TGTGCCAGCAGCTTAGACGGACTGGTTGAGCAGTTCTTC CASSLDGLVEQFF